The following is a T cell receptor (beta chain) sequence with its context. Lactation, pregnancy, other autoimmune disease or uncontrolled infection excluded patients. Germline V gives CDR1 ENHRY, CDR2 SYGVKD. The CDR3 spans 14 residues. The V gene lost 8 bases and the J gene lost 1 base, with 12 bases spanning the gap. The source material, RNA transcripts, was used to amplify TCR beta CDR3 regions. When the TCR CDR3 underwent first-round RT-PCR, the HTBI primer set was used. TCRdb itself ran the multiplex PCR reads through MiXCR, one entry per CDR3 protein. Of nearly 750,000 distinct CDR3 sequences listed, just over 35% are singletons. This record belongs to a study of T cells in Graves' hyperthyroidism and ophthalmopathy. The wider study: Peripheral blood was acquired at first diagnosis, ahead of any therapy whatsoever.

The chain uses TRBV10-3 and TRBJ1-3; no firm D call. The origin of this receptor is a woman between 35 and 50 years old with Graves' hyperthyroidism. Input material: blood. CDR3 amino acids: CAILGADSGNTIYF. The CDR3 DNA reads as TGTGCCATCCTGGGCGCAGATTCTGGAAACACCATATATTTT.